A selection of T cell receptor beta chains follows, all from one sample in a study of blood T cells in healthy people across ages. TCRdb re-analysed the 5' RACE reads in MiXCR, keeping a single row per CDR3 protein. The sample records about 670,000 distinct CDR3 sequences, about 51% being singletons. Source material: blood. These TCRs come from an elderly woman in good health. CDR3s include the opening cysteine and the closing phenylalanine or tryptophan. Fields, in order: clone size, J gene, V gene, D gene, CDR3 protein, CDR3 DNA. A D gene is named only where the DNA matches it firmly. A row's size may be missing; if present it is once, few, many or a size class.

>.|TRBJ1-4|TRBV9|.
CASSVEGINEKLFF
TGTGCCAGCAGCGTAGAGGGTATTAATGAAAAACTGTTTTTT
>few|TRBJ1-2|TRBV7-3|.
CASSVTANYGYTF
TGTGCCAGCAGCGTAACAGCTAACTATGGCTACACCTTC
>.|TRBJ2-7|TRBV5-1|TRBD1
CASSLAPGTDSYEQYF
TGCGCCAGCAGCTTGGCTCCCGGGACAGATTCCTACGAGCAGTACTTC
>.|TRBJ2-1|TRBV6-6|.
CASGELTEQFF
TGTGCCAGCGGGGAATTAACTGAGCAGTTCTTC
>once|TRBJ1-4|TRBV2|.
CASRDGLNEKLFF
TGTGCCAGCCGGGACGGCCTTAATGAAAAACTGTTTTTT
>.|TRBJ1-4|TRBV15|.
CATSRDFGGDNEKLFF
TGTGCCACCAGCAGAGATTTCGGTGGGGATAATGAAAAACTGTTTTTT
>many|TRBJ2-1|TRBV14|TRBD2
CASSQDSGGAEQFF
TGTGCCAGCAGCCAAGATAGCGGGGGGGCTGAGCAGTTCTTC
>.|TRBJ2-1|TRBV5-5|TRBD1
CASNPGQGIHEQFF
TGTGCCAGCAACCCGGGACAGGGAATACATGAGCAGTTCTTC
>many|TRBJ2-1|TRBV10-3|.
CAIGGFGSSYNEQFF
TGTGCCATCGGCGGGTTTGGGAGCTCCTACAATGAGCAGTTCTTC
>few|TRBJ2-7|TRBV3-1|.
CASSPRLPSYEQYF
TGTGCCAGCAGCCCCCGGCTCCCCTCCTACGAGCAGTACTTC
>many|TRBJ2-4|TRBV11-2|.
CASSYNSGTLAKNIQYF
TGTGCCAGCAGCTATAATTCAGGGACCTTAGCCAAAAACATTCAGTACTTC
>.|TRBJ2-7|TRBV29-1|.
CSAGSEQYF
TGCAGCGCGGGGAGCGAGCAGTACTTC
>once|TRBJ1-1|TRBV27|TRBD1
CASSRGRFTTAAFF
TGTGCCAGCAGCAGGGGGCGGTTTACCACTGCAGCTTTCTTT
>few|TRBJ1-6|TRBV20-1|TRBD1
CSASTGTVSSYNSPLHF
TGCAGTGCTAGCACCGGGACAGTGAGCTCCTATAATTCACCCCTCCACTTT
>many|TRBJ1-5|TRBV27|TRBD1
CASSRDSYSNQPQHF
TGTGCCAGCAGTAGGGACAGTTATAGCAATCAGCCCCAGCATTTT
>once|TRBJ2-5|TRBV5-1|TRBD1
CASATGGSKETQYF
TGCGCCAGCGCTACAGGGGGTTCGAAAGAGACCCAGTACTTC
>many|TRBJ1-2|TRBV12-3/TRBV12-4|.
CASSATGYYGYTF
TGTGCCAGCAGCGCTACAGGGTACTATGGCTACACCTTC
>few|TRBJ2-1|TRBV28|.
CASSLGGTHSYNEQFF
TGTGCCAGCAGTTTGGGGGGCACCCACTCCTACAATGAGCAGTTCTTC
>.|TRBJ2-5|TRBV5-1|.
CVSSLVEGEETQYF
TGCGTCAGCAGCTTGGTTGAGGGGGAAGAGACCCAGTACTTC
>few|TRBJ2-1|TRBV27|.
CASSEARDFRNEQFF
TGTGCCAGCAGCGAAGCCCGGGACTTTCGTAATGAGCAGTTCTTC
>.|TRBJ1-5|TRBV7-2|.
CASSFLVGPRQPQHF
TGTGCCAGCAGCTTTCTCGTGGGGCCCCGGCAGCCCCAGCATTTT
>many|TRBJ2-2|TRBV5-1|TRBD1
CASSASDRGYTGELFF
TGCGCCAGCAGCGCTTCGGACAGGGGGTACACCGGGGAGCTGTTTTTT
>many|TRBJ2-1|TRBV29-1|.
CSVTYSYNEQFF
TGCAGCGTTACCTACTCCTACAATGAGCAGTTCTTC
>few|TRBJ2-1|TRBV2|.
CASQLGSYNEQFF
TGTGCCAGCCAACTAGGATCCTACAATGAGCAGTTCTTC
>many|TRBJ2-5|TRBV7-9|.
CASSSGTLKETQYF
TGTGCCAGCAGCTCTGGGACATTGAAAGAGACCCAGTACTTC
>few|TRBJ1-1|TRBV11-1|.
CASSGRAEAFF
TGTGCCAGCAGCGGGCGCGCTGAAGCTTTCTTT
>.|TRBJ2-1|TRBV2|TRBD2
CASTGSGGPYNEQFF
TGTGCCAGCACGGGTAGCGGGGGGCCTTACAATGAGCAGTTCTTC
>many|TRBJ1-3|TRBV6-5|.
CASSRGSGNTIYF
TGTGCCAGCAGTCGGGGGTCAGGAAACACCATATATTTT
>few|TRBJ1-5|TRBV2|.
CASQWQGGQPQHF
TGTGCCAGCCAATGGCAGGGTGGCCAGCCCCAGCATTTT
>many|TRBJ2-1|TRBV5-1|.
CASSPVGLNNEQFF
TGCGCCAGCAGCCCCGTAGGATTAAACAATGAGCAGTTCTTC
>many|TRBJ2-7|TRBV27|.
CASSSAGTSYEQYF
TGTGCCAGCAGTTCAGCCGGGACTTCATACGAGCAGTACTTC
>.|TRBJ1-2|TRBV12-3/TRBV12-4|.
CAGSQRGGFGYGYTF
TGTGCCGGCAGCCAAAGGGGCGGGTTTGGCTATGGCTACACCTTC
>few|TRBJ1-6|TRBV15|.
CATSRVANSPLHF
TGTGCCACCAGCAGGGTCGCTAATTCACCCCTCCACTTT
>few|TRBJ2-7|TRBV12-3/TRBV12-4|.
CASSSAGGGSYEQYF
TGTGCCAGCAGTTCGGCCGGAGGGGGCTCCTACGAGCAGTACTTC
>.|TRBJ2-6|TRBV28|.
CASSVAGSSGANVLTF
TGTGCCAGCAGTGTGGCGGGCAGCTCTGGGGCCAACGTCCTGACTTTC
>.|TRBJ1-5|TRBV7-9|TRBD1
CASSRQGGNPPQHF
TGTGCCAGCAGTCGACAGGGAGGCAATCCGCCCCAGCATTTT
>many|TRBJ2-7|TRBV5-5|.
CASSQWRDVYEQYF
TGTGCCAGCAGCCAGTGGAGGGATGTCTACGAGCAGTACTTC
>many|TRBJ2-2|TRBV3-1|.
CASSQSGANTGELFF
TGTGCCAGCAGCCAATCCGGCGCGAACACCGGGGAGCTGTTTTTT
>.|TRBJ1-4|TRBV9|TRBD1
CASSVGTGGEKLFF
TGTGCCAGCAGCGTCGGGACAGGGGGCGAAAAACTGTTTTTT
>.|TRBJ2-7|TRBV7-9|.
CASSLAPVGGSYEQYF
TGTGCCAGCAGCCTAGCCCCTGTTGGGGGCTCCTACGAGCAGTACTTC
>few|TRBJ2-1|TRBV5-1|.
CASSLDSLEQFF
TGCGCCAGCAGCTTGGATAGCCTTGAGCAGTTCTTC
>.|TRBJ2-4|TRBV4-3|TRBD1
CASSDGTAKNIQYF
TGCGCCAGCAGCGACGGGACAGCAAAAAACATTCAGTACTTC
>many|TRBJ2-1|TRBV5-1|TRBD2
CASSFQSGGAFNEQFF
TGCGCCAGCAGCTTCCAGAGCGGGGGGGCTTTCAATGAGCAGTTCTTC
>.|TRBJ2-1|TRBV5-6|TRBD2
CASSLRVSGRAREFF
TGTGCCAGCAGCTTGAGGGTTAGCGGGAGGGCCCGCGAGTTCTTC
>many|TRBJ2-1|TRBV4-1|TRBD2
CASSLRGDLYNEQFF
TGCGCCAGCAGCCTTCGGGGGGACCTCTACAATGAGCAGTTCTTC
>once|TRBJ1-4|TRBV11-2|TRBD1
CASSHGQGDEKLFF
TGTGCCAGCAGCCACGGACAGGGGGATGAAAAACTGTTTTTT
>.|TRBJ2-5|TRBV27|.
CASSFLGREETQYF
TGTGCCAGCAGTTTCTTGGGCAGGGAAGAGACCCAGTACTTC
>.|TRBJ1-3|TRBV5-1|.
CASSLEGSPGNTIYF
TGCGCCAGCAGCTTGGAGGGGTCTCCTGGAAACACCATATATTTT
>.|TRBJ1-6|TRBV6-6|TRBD1
CASSSGGGKVNSPLHF
TGTGCCAGCAGCAGTGGAGGGGGCAAGGTAAATTCACCCCTCCACTTT
>many|TRBJ2-1|TRBV28|.
CASSLQGGRQFF
TGTGCCAGCAGCTTGCAGGGTGGGAGGCAGTTCTTC
>.|TRBJ1-3|TRBV20-1|.
CSARAPGNTIYF
TGCAGTGCTAGAGCCCCTGGAAACACCATATATTTT
>.|TRBJ1-6|TRBV15|.
CATSSGSHNSPLHF
TGTGCCACCAGCAGCGGGTCCCATAATTCACCCCTCCACTTT
>.|TRBJ1-4|TRBV9|.
CASSVSIQVNEKLFF
TGTGCCAGCAGCGTTAGCATTCAAGTTAATGAAAAACTGTTTTTT
>.|TRBJ1-4|TRBV20-1|.
CSAPRGATNEKLFF
TGCAGTGCACCCCGAGGGGCAACTAATGAAAAACTGTTTTTT
>.|TRBJ1-5|TRBV23-1|.
CASSQRQESHSSQPQHF
TGCGCCAGCAGTCAACGCCAGGAATCACATAGCAGTCAGCCCCAGCATTTT